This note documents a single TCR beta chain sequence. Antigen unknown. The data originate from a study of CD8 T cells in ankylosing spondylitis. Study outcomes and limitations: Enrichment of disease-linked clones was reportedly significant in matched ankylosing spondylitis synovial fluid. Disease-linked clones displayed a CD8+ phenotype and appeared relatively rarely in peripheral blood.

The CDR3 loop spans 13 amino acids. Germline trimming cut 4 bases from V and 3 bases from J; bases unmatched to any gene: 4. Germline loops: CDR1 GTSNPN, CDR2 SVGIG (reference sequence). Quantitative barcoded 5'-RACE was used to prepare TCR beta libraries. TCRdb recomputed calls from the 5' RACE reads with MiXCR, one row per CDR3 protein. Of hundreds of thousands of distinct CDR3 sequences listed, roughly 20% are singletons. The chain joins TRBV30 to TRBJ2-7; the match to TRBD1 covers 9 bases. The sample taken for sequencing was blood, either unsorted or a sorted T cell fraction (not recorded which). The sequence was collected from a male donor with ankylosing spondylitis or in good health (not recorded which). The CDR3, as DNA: TGTGCCTGGATGGGACAGGGACACTACGAGCAGTACTTC. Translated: CAWMGQGHYEQYF.